The 32 T cell receptor beta chains below all came from one sample that was sequenced in a study of OX40 agonist ivuxolimab in advanced cancers. Data came from immunoSEQ multiplex PCR; TCRdb stores just in-frame clones and leaves some out. Among approximately 74,000 clones listed, about 85% were seen once. The sequencing used CD4+ or CD8+ T cells sorted from blood, collected in a trial of the OX40 agonist ivuxolimab. The receptors were gathered from an adult with an advanced solid tumor such as melanoma, head and neck, liver or kidney cancer.

This clone was seen only once. The CDR3 region has the DNA TGTGCCAGCAGTGGTGGGGGCCATAGGGGGAACACTGAAGCTTTCTTT. Amino acids: CASSGGGHRGNTEAFF. The chain uses TRBV6-1 and TRBJ1-1; D perhaps matches TRBD1 (6 bases). Germline CDR1 MNHNS, CDR2 SASEGT. Trimming stripped 4 bases from V and 1 base from J, with 16 bases between. This CDR3 spans 16 amino acids.

The J gene is TRBJ1-1, the V gene TRBV30; D unclear. The CDR3 totals 13 residues. With 2 bases removed from V and 5 bases from J, the gap between germline ends came to 12 bases. CDR1 and CDR2 (germline): GTSNPN, SVGIG (reference sequence). DNA for the CDR3: TGTGCCTGGAGTCCCCGGCGGGGTACTGAAGCTTTCTTT. It codes for CAWSPRRGTEAFF.

The chain combines TRBV19 with TRBJ1-2; 7 bases align to TRBD1. Per germline, CDR1 LNHDA and CDR2 SQIVND (reference sequence). The CDR3 covers 14 residues. V gave up 5 bases and J gave up 8 bases; unmatched junction bases: 11. CDR3 in amino acids: CASSHRGAAYGYTF. The CDR3 DNA reads TGTGCCAGTAGTCACAGGGGCGCGGCTTACGGCTACACCTTC.

The J gene is TRBJ2-3, the V gene TRBV7-2, with 11 bases fitting TRBD2. Germline loops: CDR1 SGHTA, CDR2 FQGNSA. The length of the CDR3 is 14 residues. The CDR3 reads CAGRVAGGKDTQYF. Written as DNA, the CDR3 is TGTGCTGGACGGGTAGCGGGGGGGAAAGATACGCAGTATTTT. The full variable domain, rest sourced from reference TRBV7-2 and TRBJ2-3, is GAGVSQSPSNKVTEKGKDVELRCDPISGHTALYWYRQSLGQGLEFLIYFQGNSAPDKSGLPSDRFSAERTGGSVSTLTIQRTQQEDSAVYLCAGRVAGGKDTQYFGPGTRLTVL.

This clone appeared once. The chain carries TRBV7-2 and TRBJ2-7; no clear D. The CDR3 has 14 amino acids. Per germline, CDR1 SGHTA and CDR2 FQGNSA. The ends were cut back, 1 base at V and 6 bases at J, with 13 bases in the middle. The CDR3: CASSLESRASEQYF. CDR3 sequence (DNA): TGTGCCAGCAGCTTAGAATCTAGAGCCTCCGAGCAGTACTTC.

V is TRBV12-2 and J is TRBJ2-5; TRBD2, the table's D call, was not compared with the DNA. TRBV12-2 is reported as a pseudogene. This CDR3 is 18 amino acids long. The CDR3 loop reads CASRLGEVKRSHTETQYF. CDR3 coding DNA: TGTGCAAGTCGCTTAGGGGAGGTCAAAAGAAGTCATACAGAGACCCAGTACTTC.

The V and J genes are TRBV6-5 and TRBJ1-1; a possible D gene is TRBD1 (5 bases). Trimming took off 6 bases at V and 0 bases at J, with 14 bases between the two ends. Germline CDR1 is MNHEY and CDR2 is SVGAGI. This CDR3 has 15 residues. The CDR3 DNA reads TGTGCCAGCAGCGAAACGGGGGGGATGAACACTGAAGCTTTCTTT. It is translated as CASSETGGMNTEAFF.

The chain employs TRBV2 and TRBJ2-3, with D unresolved. Trimming pared 3 bases from V and 2 bases from J, leaving 9 bases between. CDR3 length: 14 residues. In germline, CDR1 is SNHLY, CDR2 FYNNEI. CDR3 in amino acids: CASSERRITDTQYF. The CDR3 coding sequence is TGTGCCAGCAGTGAGAGGCGGATCACAGATACGCAGTATTTT.

V usage is TRBV15 and J usage is TRBJ1-1; a possible D gene is TRBD1 (6 bases). V lost 0 bases, J lost 6 bases, and 14 bases lay in between. From germline, CDR1 is LNHNV and CDR2 YYDKDF (reference sequence). The CDR3 is 15 residues long. In DNA form, the CDR3 reads TGTGCCACCAGCAGAGATTTAGGCGGGGGCTCTGAAGCTTTCTTT. Its translation is CATSRDLGGGSEAFF.

This chain uses TRBV30 with TRBJ2-3, with 8 bases aligning to TRBD1. Germline values: CDR1 GTSNPN, CDR2 SVGIG (reference sequence). The V segment lost 4 bases and the J segment 3 bases; nucleotides outside the gene matches: 6. This CDR3 is 14 amino acids long. The CDR3 bases are TGTGCCTGGAAGACAGGGGTCTGGACAGATACGCAGTATTTT. This sequence encodes CAWKTGVWTDTQYF.

The chain uses TRBV5-8 and TRBJ2-5; D possibly corresponds to TRBD1 (5 bases). Trimming left V 0 bases short and J 1 base short, with 7 bases between. This CDR3 contains 14 residues. The germline gives CDR1 SGHTS, CDR2 YDEGEE. Here the CDR3 reads CASSLGQGQETQYF. The CDR3 DNA sequence: TGTGCCAGCAGCTTGGGTCAGGGCCAAGAGACCCAGTACTTC.

The chain uses TRBV7-6 and TRBJ2-1; the D gene is possibly TRBD1 (5 bases). This CDR3 has 14 residues. Germline loops: CDR1 SGHVS, CDR2 FNYEAQ. V was shortened by 5 bases and J by 6 bases, with 14 bases between the two germline ends. In DNA form, the CDR3 reads TGTGCCAGCAGCCAGGGTATGCCTAGCAATGAGCAGTTCTTC. Encoded protein: CASSQGMPSNEQFF. The full variable domain, completed using reference TRBV7-6 and TRBJ2-1, is GAGVSQSPRYKVTKRGQDVALRCDPISGHVSLYWYRQALGQGPEFLTYFNYEAQQDKSGLPNDRFSAERPEGSISTLTIQRTEQRDSAMYRCASSQGMPSNEQFFGPGTRLTVL.

V and J are TRBV11-2 and TRBJ1-1, with a tentative D call TRBD1 (6 bases). Germline assignment: CDR1 SGHAT and CDR2 FQNNGV. The CDR3 loop spans 14 amino acids. Deletions cut 4 bases from V and 7 bases from J, with 16 bases between. DNA of the CDR3: TGTGCCAGCAGCTCCAGCGGGGGGCCTGGTGAAGCTTTCTTT. Translation gives CASSSSGGPGEAFF.

This chain connects TRBV7-9 to TRBJ1-1; TRBD1 matches 9 bases. V shed 5 bases and J 5 bases; nucleotides not matched to a gene: 6. CDR3 length: 14 residues. The germline V gene encodes CDR1 SEHNR and CDR2 FQNEAQ (reference sequence). CDR3 amino acids: CASSPGQGWTEAFF. The CDR3 region has the DNA TGTGCCAGCAGCCCGGGACAGGGCTGGACTGAAGCTTTCTTT.

This chain connects TRBV29-1 to TRBJ1-2, with D possibly being TRBD1 (5 bases). V was trimmed by 6 bases and J by 1 base, leaving 12 bases between them. Germline assignment: CDR1 SQVTM and CDR2 ANQGSEA. The CDR3 spans 13 residues. The CDR3 protein is CSVGVGFNYGYTF. In nucleotides, the CDR3 is TGCAGCGTGGGGGTTGGGTTTAACTATGGCTACACCTTC.

The chain carries TRBV28 and TRBJ2-1; 10 bases map to TRBD2. Germline V gene sequence: CDR1 MDHEN, CDR2 SYDVKM. Germline trimming cut 3 bases from V and 9 bases from J; bases unmatched to any gene: 17. The CDR3 has 18 amino acids. The CDR3 DNA follows: TGTGCCAGCAGTTTTCTTAGCGGGAGGCTGGTACAGAGGGGTGAGCAGTTCTTC. It yields the protein CASSFLSGRLVQRGEQFF.

This sequence joins TRBV6-1 and TRBJ2-7; 7 nucleotides align to TRBD1. The germline V gene has CDR1 MNHNS and CDR2 SASEGT. The length of the CDR3 is 15 residues. J lost 0 bases, V lost 8 bases, and 10 bases had no gene match. This CDR3 is CASQRTGVTSYEQYF. The CDR3 DNA follows: TGTGCCAGCCAAAGGACAGGAGTTACCTCCTACGAGCAGTACTTC.

The V gene is TRBV14, the J gene TRBJ1-2, with 9 bases that match TRBD1. J gave up 2 bases and V 4 bases, and 8 bases lay outside the gene matches. Germline assignment: CDR1 SGHDN and CDR2 FVKESK. The CDR3 totals 16 residues. CDR3 amino acids: CASSRGQGKENYGYTF. Here the CDR3 DNA reads TGTGCCAGCAGCCGTGGACAGGGGAAGGAAAACTATGGCTACACCTTC.

The CDR3 coding sequence is TGTGCCAGCAGTTACCGGACAGGGGATCAGCCCCAGCATTTT. Translated, it gives CASSYRTGDQPQHF. This sequence joins TRBV6-5 and TRBJ1-5, with 9 positions matching TRBD1. Germline CDR1 MNHEY, CDR2 SVGAGI. The CDR3 contains 14 residues. With 2 bases clipped from V and 5 bases from J, the junction kept 1 base outside the gene matches.

V gene TRBV5-4 combines with J gene TRBJ2-3; 11 bases are shared with TRBD1. The CDR3 length is 14 residues. Germline V gene data show CDR1 as SGHNT and CDR2 as YYREEE (reference sequence). Trimming cost V 4 bases and J 7 bases; bases outside gene matches: 5. Written as DNA, the CDR3 is TGTGCCAGCAGCGCGGGACAGGGGGGTTATACGCAGTATTTT. This sequence encodes CASSAGQGGYTQYF.

The rearrangement links TRBV4-2 to TRBJ1-4; D perhaps matches TRBD1 (6 bases). CDR1 LGHNA and CDR2 YNFKEQ come from the germline V gene. This CDR3 is built from 15 residues. With 1 base removed from V and 2 bases from J, the gap between germline ends came to 8 bases. This chain's CDR3 is CASSQGQGTNEKLFF. CDR3 nucleotide sequence: TGTGCCAGCAGCCAAGGTCAGGGGACTAATGAAAAACTGTTTTTT.

The chain combines TRBV25-1 with TRBJ2-1; TRBD2 aligns across 8 bases. The CDR3 is 15 amino acids. Germline CDR1 reads MGHDK; CDR2 reads SYGVNS. The junction had 3 bases not matched to a gene; V was cut back by 5 bases and J by 0 bases. The chain's CDR3 is CASSYAGGSYNEQFF. CDR3 DNA: TGTGCCAGCAGTTATGCGGGGGGCTCCTACAATGAGCAGTTCTTC.

V is TRBV25-1 and J is TRBJ1-1, with D unresolved. V lost 4 bases to trimming and J lost 0 bases, with 6 bases between them. The CDR3 totals 13 residues. Germline assignment: CDR1 MGHDK and CDR2 SYGVNS. The CDR3 is CASSATLNTEAFF. CDR3 DNA sequence: TGTGCCAGCAGTGCGACCCTGAACACTGAAGCTTTCTTT.

The V call is TRBV7-9, the J call TRBJ2-7, with 7 bases identical to TRBD2. V lost 7 bases to trimming and J lost 3 bases; unmatched junction nucleotides: 3. The CDR3 is 12 amino acids. Germline V gives CDR1 SEHNR, CDR2 FQNEAQ (reference sequence). CDR3: CASTSGSYEQYF. DNA for the CDR3: TGTGCCAGCACTAGCGGAAGCTACGAGCAGTACTTC. Looking up the rest from reference TRBV7-9 and TRBJ2-7 gives the full variable domain: DTGVSQNPRHKITKRGQNVTFRCDPISEHNRLYWYRQTLGQGPEFLTYFQNEAQLEKSRLLSDRFSAERPKGSFSTLEIQRTEQGDSAMYLCASTSGSYEQYFGPGTRLTVT.

The rearrangement links TRBV7-9 to TRBJ1-3, with D perhaps matching TRBD1 (6 bases). Per the germline V gene, CDR1 is SEHNR and CDR2 is FQNEAQ (reference sequence). The V end lost 4 bases, the J end lost 4 bases, and 14 bases lay between the germline ends. This CDR3 region has 15 residues. CDR3 sequence (DNA): TGTGCCAGCAGCTATATTGCAGGGGCAGGAAACACCATATATTTT. Its translation: CASSYIAGAGNTIYF.

Concerning this clone: Other DNA sequences in the sample encode the same CDR3. The rearrangement uses TRBV30 and TRBJ1-5; no clear D. This CDR3 has 13 amino acids. Germline V gene data show CDR1 as GTSNPN and CDR2 as SVGIG (reference sequence). V was cut by 0 bases and J by 7 bases, with 10 bases left in between. CDR3 nucleotide sequence: TGTGCCTGGAGTGTAACCGCGGGGCAGCCCCAGCATTTT. Protein sequence: CAWSVTAGQPQHF.

The chain is built from TRBV18 and TRBJ1-1; 7 bases match TRBD1. This CDR3 comprises 14 residues. V was clipped by 5 bases and J by 1 base; unmatched bases: 4. Germline CDR1 reads KGHSH; CDR2 reads LQKENI. CDR3 bases: TGTGCCAGCTCAGTACAGGGGACGAACACTGAAGCTTTCTTT. Translated, it gives CASSVQGTNTEAFF.

The chain joins TRBV30 to TRBJ2-1, with D uncertain. Germline loops: CDR1 GTSNPN, CDR2 SVGIG (reference sequence). CDR3 size: 12 residues. Trimming stripped 2 bases from V and 7 bases from J, with 9 bases between. CDR3 bases: TGTGCCTGGAGTCCTCTTACGAATGAGCAGTTCTTC. Amino acid sequence: CAWSPLTNEQFF.

Worth noting for this clone: At one boundary the junction diverges from the germline segment, which might be a read error. The chain employs TRBV2 and TRBJ1-5, with D possibly matching TRBD1 (5 bases). This CDR3 comprises 14 residues. From germline, CDR1 is SNHLY and CDR2 FYNNEI. The CDR3 loop is CASSESDRGTRGWF. As DNA, the CDR3 is TGTGCCAGCAGTGAATCCGATAGGGGAACTCGTGGCTGGTTT.

This clone was detected only once. The CDR3 sequence: CASSLGGGETQYF. The DNA for the CDR3 is TGTGCCAGCAGCTTGGGCGGGGGAGAGACCCAGTACTTC. The rearrangement joins TRBV5-5 to TRBJ2-5; 7 bases align to TRBD2. Germline V gives CDR1 SGHKS, CDR2 YYEKEE (reference sequence). CDR3 length: 13 amino acids. V was clipped by 0 bases and J by 4 bases; unmatched bases: 0.

The chain carries TRBV30 and TRBJ1-4, with 7 bases fitting TRBD1. Germline CDR1 is GTSNPN and CDR2 is SVGIG (reference sequence). The CDR3 runs 13 residues. The DNA of the CDR3 is TGTGCGGGGAGTCACAGGGGTAATGAAAAACTGTTTTTT. Its protein product is CAGSHRGNEKLFF.

V usage is TRBV5-1 and J usage is TRBJ2-3, with 8 bases aligning to TRBD2. Per germline, CDR1 SGHRS and CDR2 YFSETQ. CDR3 length: 15 residues. The junction had 7 bases not matched to a gene; V was cut back by 5 bases and J by 2 bases. The CDR3 region has the DNA TGCGCCAGCAGAAATATAGCGGGAAACACAGATACGCAGTATTTT. Protein sequence: CASRNIAGNTDTQYF.